This T cell receptor (beta chain) derives from a study of blood T cells in healthy people across ages. Study at large: Roughly one uniquely barcoded beta molecule per two T cells was captured.

This CDR3 spans 13 amino acids. The germline V gene has CDR1 SGHTA and CDR2 FQGTGA. Worth noting for this clonotype: One end of the junction fails to match germline, which may point to a read error.

The use of a sample-barcoded 5' primer and a J-beta primer mix characterized a second PCR of 7 to 11 cycles. All samples gave at least 2.5 million CDR3-containing paired-end reads. MiXCR, applied by TCRdb to the 5' RACE reads, yields one record per CDR3 protein. The sample has 500,000 to 700,000 distinct CDR3 sequences; approximately 30% are singletons. The source is a woman older than 75 in good health. The chain recombines TRBV7-3 with TRBJ2-7; 7 positions agree with TRBD1. Sequenced material: blood. The CDR3 nucleotides read TGTACCAGCAGCCTGACAGGGTCCTACGAGCAGTACTTC. Amino acid sequence: CTSSLTGSYEQYF.